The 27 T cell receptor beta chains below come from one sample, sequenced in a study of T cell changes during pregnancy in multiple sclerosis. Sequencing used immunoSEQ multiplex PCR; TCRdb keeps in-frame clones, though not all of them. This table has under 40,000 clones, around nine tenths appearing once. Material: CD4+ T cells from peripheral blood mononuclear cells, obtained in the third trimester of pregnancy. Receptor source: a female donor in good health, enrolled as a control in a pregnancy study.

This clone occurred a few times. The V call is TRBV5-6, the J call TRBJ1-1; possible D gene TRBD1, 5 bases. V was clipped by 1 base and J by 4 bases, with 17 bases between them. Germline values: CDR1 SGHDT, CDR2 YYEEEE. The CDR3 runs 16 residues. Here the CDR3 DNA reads TGTGCCAGCAGCTTGATCAAGGCCGGGGGAGGCACTGAAGCTTTCTTT. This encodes CASSLIKAGGGTEAFF.

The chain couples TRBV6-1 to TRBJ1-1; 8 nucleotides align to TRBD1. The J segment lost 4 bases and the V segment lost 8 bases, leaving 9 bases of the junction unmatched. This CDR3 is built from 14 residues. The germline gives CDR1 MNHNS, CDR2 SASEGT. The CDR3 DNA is TGTGCCAGCGGGACAGGCGCTTATGGCACTGAAGCTTTCTTT. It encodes CASGTGAYGTEAFF.

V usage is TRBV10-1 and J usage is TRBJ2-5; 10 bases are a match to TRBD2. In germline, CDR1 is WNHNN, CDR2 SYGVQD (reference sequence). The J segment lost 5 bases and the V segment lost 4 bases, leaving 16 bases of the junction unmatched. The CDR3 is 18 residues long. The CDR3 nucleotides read TGCGCCAGCAGTGGTGATAGCGGGGGGTCAGTGTCCGCCGAGACCCAGTACTTC. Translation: CASSGDSGGSVSAETQYF.

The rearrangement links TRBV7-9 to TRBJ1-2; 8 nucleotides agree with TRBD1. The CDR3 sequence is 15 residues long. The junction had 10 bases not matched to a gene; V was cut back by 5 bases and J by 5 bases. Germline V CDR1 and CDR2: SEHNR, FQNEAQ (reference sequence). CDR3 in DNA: TGTGCCAGCAGCCCTTCCCCGCGGACAGGGTATGGCTACACCTTC. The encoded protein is CASSPSPRTGYGYTF.

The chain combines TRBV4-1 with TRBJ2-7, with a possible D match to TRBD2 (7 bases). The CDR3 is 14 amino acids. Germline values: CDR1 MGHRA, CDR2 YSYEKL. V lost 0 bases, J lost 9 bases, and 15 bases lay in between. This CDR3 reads CASSQEWGGGGQYF. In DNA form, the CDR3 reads TGCGCCAGCAGCCAAGAATGGGGGGGCGGTGGGCAGTACTTC.

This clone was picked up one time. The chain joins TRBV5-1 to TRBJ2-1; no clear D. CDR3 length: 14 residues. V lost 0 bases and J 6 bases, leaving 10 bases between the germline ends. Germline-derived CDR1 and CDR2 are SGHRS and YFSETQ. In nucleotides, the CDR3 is TGCGCCAGCAGCTTGGGACTTACGACCAATGAGCAGTTCTTC. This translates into CASSLGLTTNEQFF.

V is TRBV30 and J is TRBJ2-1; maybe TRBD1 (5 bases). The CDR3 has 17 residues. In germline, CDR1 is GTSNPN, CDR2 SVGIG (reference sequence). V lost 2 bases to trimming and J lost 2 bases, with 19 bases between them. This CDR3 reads CAWSPMLGPHTYNEQFF. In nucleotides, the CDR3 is TGTGCCTGGAGTCCGATGTTGGGGCCCCATACCTACAATGAGCAGTTCTTC.

The CDR3 DNA is TGTGCCACCACCGGGTGGGACTACACTGAAGCTTTCTTT. Translating it yields CATTGWDYTEAFF. The chain is built from TRBV15 and TRBJ1-1; tentative D call: TRBD1 (5 bases). The CDR3 consists of 13 residues. Germline V gene sequence: CDR1 LNHNV, CDR2 YYDKDF (reference sequence). V lost 7 bases to trimming and J lost 3 bases, with 12 bases between them.

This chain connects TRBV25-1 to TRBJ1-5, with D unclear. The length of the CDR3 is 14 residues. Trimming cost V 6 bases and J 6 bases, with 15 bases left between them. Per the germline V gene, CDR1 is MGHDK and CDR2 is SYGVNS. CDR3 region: CASSLWLVGQPQHF. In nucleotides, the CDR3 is TGTGCCAGCAGCCTTTGGTTGGTCGGTCAGCCCCAGCATTTT. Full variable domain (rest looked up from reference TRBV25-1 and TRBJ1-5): EADIYQTPRYLVIGTGKKITLECSQTMGHDKMYWYQQDPGMELHLIHYSYGVNSTEKGDLSSESTVSRIRTEHFPLTLESARPSHTSQYLCASSLWLVGQPQHFGDGTRLSIL.

The CDR3 sequence: CASSQEGAGGPTGELFF. The CDR3 bases are TGTGCCAGCAGCCAAGAGGGCGCGGGAGGGCCTACCGGGGAGCTGTTTTTT. This chain connects TRBV4-2 to TRBJ2-2, with 9 nucleotides matching TRBD2. Germline CDR1 and CDR2: LGHNA and YNFKEQ. J was trimmed by 5 bases and V by 0 bases; bases with no gene match: 7. The CDR3 extends over 17 amino acids.

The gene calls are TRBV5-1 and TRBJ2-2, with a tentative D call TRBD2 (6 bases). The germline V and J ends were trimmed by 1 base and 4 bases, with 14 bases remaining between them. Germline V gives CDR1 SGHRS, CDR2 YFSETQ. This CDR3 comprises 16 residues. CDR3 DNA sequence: TGCGCCAGCAGCTTGTTAGGGGACGGGGGCACCGGGGAGCTGTTTTTT. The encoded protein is CASSLLGDGGTGELFF.

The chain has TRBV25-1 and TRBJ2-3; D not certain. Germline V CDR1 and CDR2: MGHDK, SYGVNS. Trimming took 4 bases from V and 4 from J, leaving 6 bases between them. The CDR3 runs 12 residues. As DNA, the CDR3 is TGTGCCAGCAGTGCCTCAGCAGATACGCAGTATTTT. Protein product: CASSASADTQYF.

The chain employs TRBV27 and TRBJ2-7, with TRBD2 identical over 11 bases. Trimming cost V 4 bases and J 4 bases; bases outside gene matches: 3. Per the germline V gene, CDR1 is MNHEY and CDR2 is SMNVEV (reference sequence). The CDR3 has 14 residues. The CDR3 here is CASSSRTSGYEQYF. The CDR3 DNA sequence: TGTGCCAGCAGTTCCCGGACTAGCGGGTACGAGCAGTACTTC.

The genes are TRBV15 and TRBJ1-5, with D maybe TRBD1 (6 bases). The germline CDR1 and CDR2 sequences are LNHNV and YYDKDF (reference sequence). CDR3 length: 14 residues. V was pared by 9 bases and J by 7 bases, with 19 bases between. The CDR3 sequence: CATILGGPKQPQHF. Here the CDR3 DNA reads TGTGCCACGATACTCGGGGGGCCGAAACAGCCCCAGCATTTT.

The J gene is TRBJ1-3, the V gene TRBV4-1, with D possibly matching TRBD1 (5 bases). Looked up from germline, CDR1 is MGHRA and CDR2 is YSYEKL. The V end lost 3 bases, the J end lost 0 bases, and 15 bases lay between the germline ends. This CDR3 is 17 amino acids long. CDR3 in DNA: TGCGCCAGCAGCCAGGGTCGGACATTGGACTCTGGAAACACCATATATTTT. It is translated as CASSQGRTLDSGNTIYF.

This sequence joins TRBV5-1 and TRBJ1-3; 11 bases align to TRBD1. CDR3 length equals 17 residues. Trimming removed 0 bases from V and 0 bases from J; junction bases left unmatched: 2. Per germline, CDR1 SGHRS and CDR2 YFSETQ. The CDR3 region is CASSLDGQGASGNTIYF. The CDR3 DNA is TGCGCCAGCAGCTTGGATGGACAGGGGGCCTCTGGAAACACCATATATTTT.

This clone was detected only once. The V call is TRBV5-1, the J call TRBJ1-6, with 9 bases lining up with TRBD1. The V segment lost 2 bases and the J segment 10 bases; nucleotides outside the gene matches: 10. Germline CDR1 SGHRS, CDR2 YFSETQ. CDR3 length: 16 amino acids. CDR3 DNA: TGCGCCAGCAGCTTTGCACAGGGGGCAGGCGAATCACCCCTCCACTTT. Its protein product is CASSFAQGAGESPLHF.

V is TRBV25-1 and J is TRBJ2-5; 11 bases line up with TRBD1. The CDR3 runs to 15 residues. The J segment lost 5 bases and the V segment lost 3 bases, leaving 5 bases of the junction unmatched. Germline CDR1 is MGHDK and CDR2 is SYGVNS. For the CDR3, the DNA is TGTGCCAGCAGTGACCCCCGGGACAGGGGGGAGACCCAGTACTTC. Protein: CASSDPRDRGETQYF.

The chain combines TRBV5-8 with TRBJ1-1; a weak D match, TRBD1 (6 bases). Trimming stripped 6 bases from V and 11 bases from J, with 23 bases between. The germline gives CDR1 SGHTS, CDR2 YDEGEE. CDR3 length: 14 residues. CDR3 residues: CASIKRDRSFGAFF. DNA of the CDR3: TGTGCCAGCATAAAACGAGACAGGTCCTTCGGGGCTTTCTTT.

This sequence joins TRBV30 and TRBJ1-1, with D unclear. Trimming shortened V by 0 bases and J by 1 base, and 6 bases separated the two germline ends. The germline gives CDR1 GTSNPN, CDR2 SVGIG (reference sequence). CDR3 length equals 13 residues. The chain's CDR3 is CAWSVRENTEAFF. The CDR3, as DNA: TGTGCCTGGAGTGTACGGGAGAACACTGAAGCTTTCTTT. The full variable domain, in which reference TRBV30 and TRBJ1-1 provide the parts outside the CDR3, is SQTIHQWPATLVQPVGSPLSLECTVEGTSNPNLYWYRQAAGRGLQLLFYSVGIGQISSEVPQNLSASRPQDRQFILSSKKLLLSDSGFYLCAWSVRENTEAFFGQGTRLTVV.

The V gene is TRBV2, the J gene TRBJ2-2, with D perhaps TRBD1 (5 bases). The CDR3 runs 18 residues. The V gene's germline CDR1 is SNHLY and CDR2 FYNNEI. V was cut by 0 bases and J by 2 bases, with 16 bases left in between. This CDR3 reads CASSEALPLGPNTGELFF. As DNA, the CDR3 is TGTGCCAGCAGTGAAGCGCTTCCTTTGGGGCCCAACACCGGGGAGCTGTTTTTT.

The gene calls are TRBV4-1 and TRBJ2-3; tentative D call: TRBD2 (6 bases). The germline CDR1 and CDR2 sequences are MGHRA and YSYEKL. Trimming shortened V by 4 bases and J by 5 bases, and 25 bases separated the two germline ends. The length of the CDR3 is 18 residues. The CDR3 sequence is CASSPQMIRVGRGDTQYF. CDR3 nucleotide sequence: TGCGCCAGCAGCCCGCAGATGATAAGGGTCGGGAGAGGAGATACGCAGTATTTT.

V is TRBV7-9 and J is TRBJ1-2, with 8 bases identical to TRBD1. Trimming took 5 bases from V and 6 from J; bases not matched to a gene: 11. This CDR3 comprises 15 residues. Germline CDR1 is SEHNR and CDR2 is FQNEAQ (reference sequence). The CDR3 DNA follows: TGTGCCAGCAGCCAACGGACAGGGAACATGGATGGCTACACCTTC. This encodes CASSQRTGNMDGYTF.

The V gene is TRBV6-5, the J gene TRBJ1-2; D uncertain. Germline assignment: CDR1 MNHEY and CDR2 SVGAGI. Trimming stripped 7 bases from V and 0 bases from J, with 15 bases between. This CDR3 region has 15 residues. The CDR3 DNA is TGTGCCAGCACTCGATCCGGGGTGGCTAACTATGGCTACACCTTC. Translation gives CASTRSGVANYGYTF.

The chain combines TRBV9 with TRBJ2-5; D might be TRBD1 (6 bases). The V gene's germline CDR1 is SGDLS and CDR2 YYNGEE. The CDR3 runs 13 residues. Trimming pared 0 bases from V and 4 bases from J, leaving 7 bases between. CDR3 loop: CASSVVGGETQYF. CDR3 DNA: TGTGCCAGCAGCGTAGTAGGGGGAGAGACCCAGTACTTC.

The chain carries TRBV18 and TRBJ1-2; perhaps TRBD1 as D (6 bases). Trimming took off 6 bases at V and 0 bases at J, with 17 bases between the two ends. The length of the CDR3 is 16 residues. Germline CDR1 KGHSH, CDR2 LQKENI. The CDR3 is CASSVKGEATNYGYTF. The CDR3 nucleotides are TGTGCCAGCTCGGTGAAGGGGGAAGCAACTAACTATGGCTACACCTTC.

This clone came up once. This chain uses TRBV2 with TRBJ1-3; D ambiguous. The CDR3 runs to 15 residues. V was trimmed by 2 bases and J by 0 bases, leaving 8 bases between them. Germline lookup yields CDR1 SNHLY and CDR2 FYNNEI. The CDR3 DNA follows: TGTGCCAGCAGTGAATTCCGAGACTCTGGAAACACCATATATTTT. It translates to CASSEFRDSGNTIYF. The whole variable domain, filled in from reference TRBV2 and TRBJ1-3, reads EPEVTQTPSHQVTQMGQEVILRCVPISNHLYFYWYRQILGQKVEFLVSFYNNEISEKSEIFDDQFSVERPDGSNFTLKIRSTKLEDSAMYFCASSEFRDSGNTIYFGEGSWLTVV.